A selection of T cell receptor beta chains follows, all from one sample in a study of blood T cell repertoires in COVID-19. The data were produced by immunoSEQ multiplex PCR, yet TCRdb's version contains in-frame clones alone and is incomplete. This sample yields about 68,000 clones, of which more than 80% are seen a single time; over 7.5% belongs to the top ten. The specimen sequenced was peripheral blood. The source is a man aged 25-40 years with acute or convalescent COVID-19. The CDR3 runs from the conserved cysteine through the conserved F or W. D genes are given only for firm matches.

NA,TRBV7-9,CASSPGSGDSYNSPLHF
TRBD2,TRBV18,CASSRAGSNTGELFF
TRBD2,TRBV7-9,CASSRLAVYNEQFF
TRBD1,TRBV9,CASSVTGQGSLETQYF
TRBD1,TRBV15,CATSRVGTGAFEQYF
TRBD1,TRBV7-9,CASSLNFRGRGDYGYTF
NA,TRBV5-4,CASSLAGILNTEAFF
TRBD1,TRBV28,CASKNRGRTEAFF
NA,TRBV7-2,CASSSYPFAGPEDEQYF
NA,TRBV6-5,CASRRDFRNEQFF
TRBD2,TRBV15,CATSGWGEASGAYEQYF
TRBD1,TRBV18,CASSPGTGEGNQPQHF
NA,TRBV7-3,CASSPIGAGELFF
TRBD2,TRBV18,CASSPAGVADTQYF
NA,TRBV5-5,CASSLALGGGDQETQYF
NA,TRBV11-2,CASSFNFRNEQFF